Following are 8 T cell receptor beta chains from one sample sequenced in a study of blood T cell repertoires in COVID-19. Data came from immunoSEQ multiplex PCR; TCRdb stores just in-frame clones and leaves some out. The table shows approximately 190,000 clones, with 70% to 90% occurring only once. Sequenced input: peripheral blood. The origin of the receptors is a man aged 55-75 years with active or convalescent COVID-19.

V usage is TRBV6-6 and J usage is TRBJ1-2; D gene unclear. CDR1 and CDR2 from the germline V gene are MNHNY and SVGAGI (reference sequence). This CDR3 comprises 14 residues. V was cut by 6 bases and J by 4 bases, with 15 bases left in between. This chain's CDR3 is CASRVLAGLYGYTF. The CDR3 DNA reads as TGTGCCAGCAGGGTCCTAGCAGGTCTCTATGGCTACACCTTC.

This chain links TRBV7-9 with TRBJ2-5, with 9 bases matching TRBD1. The CDR3 totals 14 residues. The ends lost 5 bases at V and 3 bases at J; junction bases unmatched: 4. Germline V gene data show CDR1 as SEHNR and CDR2 as FQNEAQ (reference sequence). The CDR3 bases are TGTGCCAGCAGCCCGGGGACAGGGAAAGAGACCCAGTACTTC. This codes for CASSPGTGKETQYF.

The rearrangement joins TRBV18 to TRBJ2-2; tentatively, D is TRBD2 (7 bases). Germline V gene data show CDR1 as KGHSH and CDR2 as LQKENI. V was pared by 3 bases and J by 0 bases, with 14 bases between. The CDR3 length is 17 residues. This CDR3 is CASSPLRGASNTGELFF. The CDR3 bases are TGTGCCAGCTCACCTCTCCGGGGGGCCTCGAACACCGGGGAGCTGTTTTTT.

A few counts support this clone. The J gene is TRBJ1-5, the V gene TRBV4-1; D is possibly TRBD1 (5 bases). The CDR3 sequence is 14 residues long. V lost 2 bases, J lost 3 bases, and 8 bases lay in between. Germline values: CDR1 MGHRA, CDR2 YSYEKL. This CDR3 reads CASSQNRPNQPQHF. The CDR3 DNA is TGCGCCAGCAGCCAAAACAGGCCCAATCAGCCCCAGCATTTT.

The J gene is TRBJ2-1, the V gene TRBV3-1 (or the pseudogene TRBV3-2), with a weak D call TRBD2 (6 bases). The germline V gene encodes CDR1 LGHDT and CDR2 YNNKEL (reference sequence). The CDR3 is made up of 17 amino acids. Trimming stripped 1 base from V and 0 bases from J, with 13 bases between. CDR3 DNA sequence: TGTGCCAGCAGCCAAGGGAGGGCCTGGAGCTCCTACAATGAGCAGTTCTTC. It codes for CASSQGRAWSSYNEQFF.

This chain links TRBV2 with TRBJ1-2; 11 bases agree with TRBD1. The CDR3 is made up of 14 amino acids. J was trimmed by 5 bases and V by 5 bases; bases with no gene match: 4. Germline lookup yields CDR1 SNHLY and CDR2 FYNNEI. CDR3 in DNA: TGTGCCAGCAGTCAGGACAGGGGGCAGTATGGCTACACCTTC. Protein product: CASSQDRGQYGYTF.

The chain combines TRBV6-1 with TRBJ1-5; D remains ambiguous. The V gene lost 3 bases and the J gene lost 2 bases, with 5 bases spanning the gap. There are 13 residues in the CDR3. CDR1 and CDR2 (germline): MNHNS, SASEGT. CDR3 DNA sequence: TGTGCCAGCAGTGATACAGGCAATCAGCCCCAGCATTTT. The encoded protein is CASSDTGNQPQHF.

The genes are TRBV18 and TRBJ1-2, with D tentatively TRBD1 (5 bases). Germline CDR1 KGHSH, CDR2 LQKENI. The CDR3 is 17 amino acids. Trimming left V 0 bases short and J 0 bases short, with 14 bases between. The CDR3 is CASSPPNTGSANYGYTF. The CDR3 DNA follows: TGTGCCAGCTCACCACCTAACACAGGATCAGCTAACTATGGCTACACCTTC.